The clone carrying this T cell receptor beta chain was counted between two and nine times. Its target is not known. This specimen comes from a study of beta chain features in type 1 diabetes. General study results and limits: Junctions at VDJ sites from type 1 diabetes patients had fewer insertions and more deletions. Shortening that was moderate but significant affected the TCRB CDR3s of Type 1 diabetes patients in all four CD4+ subsets.

TCRB transcripts that were expressed got sequenced, as all of the isolated RNA had been reverse transcribed. The protocol was immunoSEQ multiplex PCR, while the TCRdb copy is restricted to in-frame clones and leaves out a portion. The sample contains roughly 450,000 clones, approximately 13% of which appear only once. The germline V and J ends were trimmed by 7 bases and 2 bases, with 17 bases remaining between them. The CDR3 runs 15 residues. Germline values: CDR1 MNHEY, CDR2 SMNVEV (reference sequence). Central memory, naive, regulatory and stem cell-like memory CD4+ cells were sorted by CD45RO/CCR7/CD25/CD127/CD95/CD27.

The source of this sequence is a man in his thirties or forties in good health. The chain is built from TRBV27 and TRBJ1-1; perhaps TRBD1 as D (5 bases). The material sequenced was naive CD4+ T cells from blood. CDR3 nucleotides: TGTGCCAGCAACTACCTCGACAGACCTAACACTGAAGCTTTCTTT. As protein: CASNYLDRPNTEAFF.